The clone carrying this T cell receptor (beta chain) was found a few times. Its antigen is undetermined. The sample belongs to a study of T-cell memory formation after mild COVID-19. Study-level findings and limits: Chiefly within CM and EM were the contracting CD4+ clones; CD8+ ones were within EMRA. Second-wave clones that peaked on day 37 lacked confirmed SARS-CoV-2 specificity.

The V end lost 3 bases, the J end lost 0 bases, and 3 bases lay between the germline ends. The CDR3 loop spans 11 amino acids. Germline lookup yields CDR1 DFQATT and CDR2 SNEGSKA (reference sequence). TCRdb re-analysed the 5' RACE reads in MiXCR, keeping a single row per CDR3 protein. The sample yields hundreds of thousands of distinct CDR3 sequences, roughly 25% seen once. This TCR came from an adult woman who had mild COVID-19 (a few samples of this study predate the infection). Cell type and time point are not known. This chain joins TRBV20-1 and TRBJ2-7; unclear D gene. The sequenced material came from PBMCs or a T cell subset sorted from them (not recorded which). CDR3 in DNA: TGCAGTGCTAGGGACTCCTACGAGCAGTACTTC. Translated: CSARDSYEQYF.